This T cell receptor beta chain was sequenced during a study of blood T cell repertoires in COVID-19. Overall study context: Some COVID-19 samples were acute and others convalescent; all came from the United States, Italy and Spain. Sample material is recorded as cDNA or gDNA derived from T cells, B-cell-depleted T cells, or PBMCs.

Authors' methods: Reference gene primers were amplified, and this amplification served to estimate nucleated cell counts. Using immunoSEQ multiplex PCR, the repertoire was profiled, and TCRdb retains in-frame clones only, with some absent. V, J and clone size derive from that table, while D and trimming were established from the DNA sequence. The data hold a few hundred thousand clones, with approximately 92% observed a single time. The receptor was derived from a middle-aged woman who had recovered from COVID-19. Sequences were obtained from peripheral blood.

CDR3 sequence: CASSPTNTGELFF. CDR3 bases: TGTGCCAGCAGCCCCACGAACACCGGGGAGCTGTTTTTT. The chain couples TRBV27 to TRBJ2-2; D not resolved. The germline CDR1 and CDR2 sequences are MNHEY and SMNVEV (reference sequence). This CDR3 comprises 13 residues. V shed 6 bases and J shed 0 bases, with 5 bases lying between them.